Given below is one TCR beta chain in context. Measured with immunoSEQ multiplex PCR; TCRdb has only the in-frame clones, and not every one. The sample includes about 660,000 clones, around 89% of them seen just once. The data stem from a study of shared T cell receptors in the human thymus. The germline CDR1 and CDR2 sequences are LNHNV and YYDKDF (reference sequence). V lost 6 bases, J lost 1 base, and 9 bases lay in between. This CDR3 spans 13 amino acids. These same records also appear under a second study, on human thymus T cells. That paper adds: Those donating were healthy Finnish infants in corrective surgery for congenital heart defects. Thymus pieces cut out during corrective heart surgery were the tissue that was used. Thymic and blood repertoires showed apparently biased V and J gene usage. Related research described thymic repertoires that were highly overlapping among unrelated individuals.

The rearrangement joins TRBV15 to TRBJ1-1; no clear D. The source material was thymocytes. This sequence originates from a boy in the first two years of life with a congenital heart defect. CDR3 region: CATRSAWNTEAFF. Written as DNA, the CDR3 is TGTGCCACCAGGTCCGCGTGGAACACTGAAGCTTTCTTT.